This is a list of T cell receptor beta chains from one sample in a study of T cell repertoires in cytomegalovirus infection. TCRdb itself ran the reads through MiXCR, one entry per CDR3 protein. The table records around 740,000 distinct CDR3 sequences, under 40% of them present only once. Input material: PBMCs. The receptors here all came from a human donor in good health (CMV status not recorded). Some clones in this sample may be carry-over from other donors' samples. Each CDR3 is given with its conserved first and last residue. A D gene is named only where the DNA matches it firmly. For some rows the clone size is stated as once, few or many, or as a class when expanded; others skip it.

size	V	J	D	DNA	CDR3
-	TRBV5-1	TRBJ2-3	-	TGCGCCAGCGACCAAGCGGAATCTAGCACAGATACGCAGTATTTT	CASDQAESSTDTQYF
-	TRBV19	TRBJ1-1	-	TGTGCCAGTAGTATCTTCGGGGGTTCAAACACTGAAGCTTTCTTT	CASSIFGGSNTEAFF
many	TRBV11-2	TRBJ1-3	-	TGTGCCAGCAGCTTAGGTTCTATCGGGAACACCATATATTTT	CASSLGSIGNTIYF
few	TRBV5-1	TRBJ1-4	-	TGCGCCAGCAGCCCTGGGGCGGTCGCTCTGATTGAAAAACTGTTTTTT	CASSPGAVALIEKLFF
many	TRBV6-1	TRBJ1-2	-	TGTGCCAGCAGTGAAGGAAATAACTATGGCTACACCTTC	CASSEGNNYGYTF
few	TRBV2	TRBJ1-4	-	TGTGCCAGCAGTGATTCTGGGGGGGCCTGGGAAAAACTGTTTTTT	CASSDSGGAWEKLFF
-	TRBV19	TRBJ1-1	TRBD1	TGTGCCAGTGGGAACAGGGGGCTCGAAGCTTTCTTT	CASGNRGLEAFF
-	TRBV25-1	TRBJ2-7	-	TGTGCCAGCACCGGCCTCTACGAGCAGTACTTC	CASTGLYEQYF
-	TRBV6-2/TRBV6-3	TRBJ2-3	-	TGTGCCATCAAGTCATTCATCGCCCCGCACAGAGATACGCAGTATTTT	CAIKSFIAPHRDTQYF
-	TRBV11-3	TRBJ2-4	-	TGTGCCAGCAGCTTATATCGCCGACTGCGGGCTAGTGACATTCAGTACTTC	CASSLYRRLRASDIQYF
-	TRBV5-4	TRBJ2-5	-	TGTGCCAGCAGCTTGGCTCTGGGGTACCAAGAGACCCAGTACTTC	CASSLALGYQETQYF
-	TRBV7-2	TRBJ2-1	TRBD2	TGTGCCAGCAGCTTATTGGGAGGGCACTACCTACTAGCGGGAGAACTTCATGAGCAGTTCTTC	CASSLLGGHYLLAGELHEQFF
-	TRBV11-2	TRBJ2-7	-	TGTGCCAGCAGCTCAACCAGGGGATCTCGCCCCTACGAGCAGTACTTC	CASSSTRGSRPYEQYF
-	TRBV10-3	TRBJ1-1	-	TGTGCAATCAGTGAGGGTGCGAACACTGAATCTTTCTTT	CAISEGANTESFF
-	TRBV20-1	TRBJ2-7	-	TGCAGTGCTAGTGCCAAGATCCTACTAGGCGGAGGGGGACAGTACTTC	CSASAKILLGGGGQYF
few	TRBV7-6	TRBJ2-1	-	TGTGCCAGCAGCTTAACGCCTAGCGATTACAATGAGCAGTTCTTC	CASSLTPSDYNEQFF
-	TRBV20-1	TRBJ1-2	-	TGCAGTGCTAGCTCCCGGGAGGGAGGCTATGGCTACACCTTC	CSASSREGGYGYTF
few	TRBV7-2	TRBJ2-5	-	TGTGCCAGCAGCTTAGCTAGCGTGTACGGGGCCCAGTACTTC	CASSLASVYGAQYF
many	TRBV7-2	TRBJ2-1	-	TGTGCCAGCAGCTTAGAAGGCGGGCGCTCCTACAATGAGCAGTTCTTC	CASSLEGGRSYNEQFF
-	TRBV20-1	TRBJ2-1	-	TGCAGTGCTAACCTGCGTAATGAGCAGTTCTTC	CSANLRNEQFF
few	TRBV12-3/TRBV12-4	TRBJ1-4	TRBD1	TGTGCCAGCAGTTTGACAGGGGGGGGAACTAATGAAAAACTGTTTTTT	CASSLTGGGTNEKLFF
-	TRBV7-8	TRBJ1-2	-	TGTGCCAGCAGCTTAGCCGCCACGAGCTATGGCTACACCTTC	CASSLAATSYGYTF
-	TRBV10-3	TRBJ2-5	-	TGTGCCATCAGTGGGGCTGGGGCAGTATCCTCCCACCCACAAGAGACCCAGTACTTC	CAISGAGAVSSHPQETQYF
-	TRBV5-6	TRBJ1-6	-	TGTGCCAGCAGCTTCAGGACAGTTAATTCACCCCTCCACTTT	CASSFRTVNSPLHF
-	TRBV20-1	TRBJ2-1	TRBD2	TGCAGTGCCCTGAGGGTGGCTAGCGGAGTGTACAATGAGCAGTTCTTC	CSALRVASGVYNEQFF
-	TRBV7-3	TRBJ2-1	-	TGTGCCAGCAGCCTCGGACAGGAGCAGTTCTTC	CASSLGQEQFF
many	TRBV7-2	TRBJ2-1	TRBD2	TGTGCCAGCAGCTTAGAAGAGCGGGGGGGCTTGGATGAGCAGTTCTTC	CASSLEERGGLDEQFF
-	TRBV28	TRBJ2-2	-	TGTGCCTCCGGGGGCTTCAGGGACACCGGGGAGCTGTTTTTT	CASGGFRDTGELFF
-	TRBV5-1	TRBJ2-4	-	TGCGCCAGCAGCCTAAGGTTTGGGGACATTCAGTACTTC	CASSLRFGDIQYF
many	TRBV6-1	TRBJ2-4	TRBD2	TGTGCCAGCAGTGAAACCTCTAGCGGGAGGGCCAAAAACATTCAGTACTTC	CASSETSSGRAKNIQYF
few	TRBV25-1	TRBJ2-7	TRBD1	TGTGCCAGCAGTGGGGGACAGCTCTACGAGCAGTACTTC	CASSGGQLYEQYF